A single sample gave rise to the 13 T cell receptor beta chains below, sequenced in a study of blood T cell repertoires in COVID-19. Profiled with immunoSEQ multiplex PCR; TCRdb holds only in-frame clones, not every one. Seen here are 400,000 to 450,000 clones, around 86% observed once, and the top ten hold about 1.5%. Sample: peripheral blood. The receptors here all came from a woman in her twenties or thirties with active or convalescent COVID-19.

The rearrangement links TRBV30 to TRBJ2-5, with D possibly matching TRBD2 (6 bases). CDR1 GTSNPN and CDR2 SVGIG come from the germline V gene (reference sequence). This CDR3 spans 14 amino acids. The V end was cut by 4 bases, the J end by 1 base, with 13 bases between. This CDR3 is CAWNVGSFQETQYF. The DNA of the CDR3 is TGTGCCTGGAATGTCGGGAGTTTCCAAGAGACCCAGTACTTC.

The sample holds one count of this clone. The V gene is TRBV6-5, the J gene TRBJ1-5, with 7 nucleotides matching TRBD1. Trimming took 10 bases from V and 0 from J; bases not matched to a gene: 6. Germline V gene lookup returns CDR1 MNHEY and CDR2 SVGAGI. The CDR3 extends over 14 amino acids. The CDR3 DNA reads as TGTGCCACACGACAGGGAAATAGCAATCAGCCCCAGCATTTT. This encodes CATRQGNSNQPQHF.

The chain's CDR3 is CASSEFGTSGSYNEQFF. The CDR3 DNA sequence: TGCGCCAGCAGTGAGTTTGGGACTAGCGGGAGTTACAATGAGCAGTTCTTC. V is TRBV10-1 and J is TRBJ2-1; 14 positions agree with TRBD2. The CDR3 length is 17 residues. V was pared by 1 base and J by 4 bases, with 3 bases of the junction left unmatched. Germline V gene sequence: CDR1 WNHNN, CDR2 SYGVQD (reference sequence).

This chain joins TRBV30 and TRBJ1-4, with 7 bases matching TRBD1. In germline, CDR1 is GTSNPN, CDR2 SVGIG (reference sequence). The CDR3 totals 15 residues. Losses at the gene ends were 3 bases for V and 7 bases for J; bases not matched to a gene: 11. In DNA, the CDR3 is TGTGCCTGGAGGGCCGGGGACAGATGGTTTGAAAAACTGTTTTTT. Protein: CAWRAGDRWFEKLFF.

This sequence joins TRBV5-5 and TRBJ2-7; possibly TRBD1 for D (5 bases). Germline CDR1 is SGHKS and CDR2 is YYEKEE (reference sequence). The V end was cut by 0 bases, the J end by 2 bases, with 9 bases between. The CDR3 is made up of 14 amino acids. The CDR3 sequence: CASSLAGYTYEQYF. The CDR3, as DNA: TGTGCCAGCAGCTTGGCAGGGTATACCTACGAGCAGTACTTC.

The chain recombines TRBV6-5 with TRBJ2-7, with D uncertain. CDR1 and CDR2 (germline): MNHEY, SVGAGI. Trimming removed 0 bases from V and 0 bases from J, with 6 bases in between. CDR3 length: 14 amino acids. The CDR3 sequence: CASSYSYGSYEQYF. In DNA, the CDR3 is TGTGCCAGCAGTTACTCGTACGGCTCCTACGAGCAGTACTTC.

The CDR3 DNA reads as TGTGCCAGCAGCCAATCTTCAGTTAACACCGGGGAGCTGTTTTTT. This encodes CASSQSSVNTGELFF. This chain uses TRBV3-1 (or the pseudogene TRBV3-2) with TRBJ2-2; D is unresolved. CDR1 and CDR2 from the germline V gene are LGHDT and YNNKEL (reference sequence). This CDR3 is 15 amino acids long. V was clipped by 2 bases and J by 2 bases, with 9 bases between them.

The count of this clone is one. The J gene is TRBJ2-1, the V gene TRBV19; TRBD1 matches 7 bases. The CDR3 loop spans 17 amino acids. Germline V lookup: CDR1 LNHDA, CDR2 SQIVND (reference sequence). J was trimmed by 0 bases and V by 9 bases; bases with no gene match: 14. DNA of the CDR3: TGTGCCAGCAGGGACAGTGCTCGGGGAGTCTCCTACAATGAGCAGTTCTTC. Translated, it gives CASRDSARGVSYNEQFF.

The CDR3 nucleotides are TGCGCCAGCAGCTTGGTTTCCGGGAGCCTCTATGGCTACACCTTC. Protein sequence: CASSLVSGSLYGYTF. This chain connects TRBV5-1 to TRBJ1-2; the D is unclear. Germline V gene sequence: CDR1 SGHRS, CDR2 YFSETQ. This CDR3 has 15 amino acids. Trimming removed 0 bases from V and 4 bases from J, with 13 bases in between.

The J gene is TRBJ2-3, the V gene TRBV5-1; D ambiguous. Germline loops: CDR1 SGHRS, CDR2 YFSETQ. Trimming left V 0 bases short and J 0 bases short, with 14 bases between. This CDR3 has 17 amino acids. CDR3 coding DNA: TGCGCCAGCAGCTTGGACGGTATTACTACTAGCACAGATACGCAGTATTTT. This sequence encodes CASSLDGITTSTDTQYF.

This clone has only a few counts. This sequence joins TRBV5-8 and TRBJ1-2, with a possible D match to TRBD1 (5 bases). The V gene's germline CDR1 is SGHTS and CDR2 YDEGEE. V was pared by 0 bases and J by 8 bases, with 11 bases between. This CDR3 has 13 residues. The CDR3 DNA sequence: TGTGCCAGCAGCTTGGTTTCGGGGGTCGGCTACACCTTC. Translating gives CASSLVSGVGYTF.

The chain has TRBV19 and TRBJ1-1, with unresolved D. The CDR3 loop spans 15 amino acids. Trimming stripped 1 base from V and 0 bases from J, with 9 bases between. CDR1 LNHDA and CDR2 SQIVND come from the germline V gene (reference sequence). CDR3 nucleotide sequence: TGTGCCAGTAGTATAGCTGGAGGAATGAACACTGAAGCTTTCTTT. This encodes CASSIAGGMNTEAFF.

This clone was seen once. J is TRBJ1-4 and V is TRBV20-1; unclear D gene. The CDR3 consists of 14 residues. Looked up from germline, CDR1 is DFQATT and CDR2 is SNEGSKA (reference sequence). V lost 3 bases and J lost 7, with 15 bases in between. In nucleotides, the CDR3 is TGCAGTGCTAGTCAGACGACAAGTCCTGAAAAACTGTTTTTT. Translation: CSASQTTSPEKLFF.